Following are 3 T cell receptor beta chains from one sample sequenced in a study of cytomegalovirus exposure and HLA in healthy donors. PCR amplification relied on 60 Vbeta primers (plus 13 Jbeta primers). Here immunoSEQ multiplex PCR was the method, and the copy in TCRdb shows in-frame clones only, minus some. The repertoire holds over 150,000 clones, with roughly four fifths as singletons. Sequencing used PBMCs. These receptors were taken from a boy younger than 10 in good health and CMV-seronegative.

J is TRBJ2-3 and V is TRBV10-3; 7 bases are shared with TRBD1. The germline gives CDR1 ENHRY, CDR2 SYGVKD. This CDR3 spans 13 amino acids. V trimming: 11 bases; J trimming: 2 bases; junction bases outside the gene matches: 7. The CDR3 reads CASWTGYTDTQYF. The CDR3 DNA sequence: TGTGCCTCATGGACAGGTTACACAGATACGCAGTATTTT.

Comments on this clone: The CDR3 ends on some other residue instead of the conserved phenylalanine or tryptophan, so this is likely a read error. No DNA is shown, since the ends of the CDR3 on it are uncertain; the CDR3 is the one TCRdb lists. The V call is TRBV7-3, the J call TRBJ1-5. CDR1 is SGHTA, CDR2 FQGTGA, per germline. Inclusive of both ends, the CDR3 amounts to 10 amino acids. This chain's CDR3 is CASSLNSLHV.

As for this clone: An end of the junction differs from the germline gene, which may be a read error. The chain recombines TRBV28 with TRBJ1-4; D is unclear. This CDR3 has 15 amino acids. Germline CDR1 MDHEN, CDR2 SYDVKM. Here the CDR3 DNA reads TGTGCCAGCAGTTTTTTTTCGCAGTTTAATGAAAAATTGTTTTTT. Its translation: CASSFFSQFNEKLFF. Combining the CDR3 with reference TRBV28 and TRBJ1-4 gives the whole variable domain DVKVTQSSRYLVKRTGEKVFLECVQDMDHENMFWYRQDPGLGLRLIYFSYDVKMKEKGDIPEGYSVSREKKERFSLILESASTNQTSMYLCASSFFSQFNEKLFFGSGTQLSVL.